This record looks at one T cell receptor (beta chain) sequence and its context. It has no known antigen specificity. The record has no base qualities; no much larger clone is one base away. The record originates from a study of OX40 agonist ivuxolimab in advanced cancers. As for the study more broadly: The costimulatory receptor OX40 (CD134) was targeted by ivuxolimab, a fully human IgG2 agonistic monoclonal antibody. Intravenous ivuxolimab was administered to patients every 2 weeks at six dose levels: 0.01, 0.1, 0.3, 1.5, 3 and 10 mg/kg. Of the roughly 51 dose-escalation patients, hepatocellular carcinoma was present in approximately 20, melanoma in approximately 15, renal cell carcinoma in 9 and head and neck cancer in 9. A male proportion of approximately 83% and a mean age of 60 years, ranging from about 23 to 79, were recorded for the dose-escalation cohort. Patients were allowed to have had prior anti-PD-1, anti-PD-L1 or anti-CTLA-4 therapy, and around 41% of the dose-escalation patients had previously received checkpoint inhibitors. Partial responses occurred in three dose-escalation patients: two with cutaneous melanoma and one with hepatocellular carcinoma. The purpose of peripheral TCRbeta sequencing was to test whether ivuxolimab changed TCR sequence diversity and led to clonal T-cell expansion. The paper describes the monotherapy dose-escalation part (N ≈ 50 patients) of the phase I trial of ivuxolimab. Broad study findings and their caveats: Antigen specificity was not determined for the clonally expanded peripheral T cells. In the 0.1-3.0 mg/kg groups, partial responders had among the lowest normalized peripheral clonal expansion, particularly in CD8+ T cells. At doses from 0.1 to 3.0 mg/kg, clonal expansion was seen in both CD4+ and CD8+ blood T cells between baseline and week 6. Low levels of normalized T-cell clonal expansion were also seen in some nonresponding patients. After ivuxolimab, expanded clones were on average more numerous among CD8+ T cells than among CD4+ T cells.

Patients with autoimmune disease history or receiving systemic immunosuppression were excluded from the trial. Peripheral blood for TCR sequencing was drawn from every dose cohort at baseline, at cycle 4 day 1 and at cycle 7 day 1. Samples were obtained from an open-label, multicenter, first-in-human phase I dose-escalation trial of ivuxolimab. Adults with locally advanced or metastatic melanoma, renal cell, hepatocellular, or head and neck squamous cell carcinoma were enrolled in the trial. CD4+ and CD8+ T cells were sorted separately from peripheral blood before TCR sequencing. CDR1 is given as SGHDT and CDR2 as YYEEEE, both from the germline V gene. Inclusive of the bounding cysteine and phenylalanine, the CDR3 is 14 residues long. The retained sequence is limited to the CDR3, 42 bases, with the frame set at the first base. V is shortened by 3 bases, J by 7 bases, and the region joining them spans 16 bases.

For sequencing of the TCRbeta CDR3 region, genomic DNA was extracted from the sorted cells. The immunoSEQ Assay was used to sequence the TCRbeta CDR3 regions. TCRdb limited this immuneACCESS table to in-frame rearrangements with V and J called. A share of clones is missing; checked studies link under half to unresolved V genes, and the rest is unexplained. The sample table contains about 73,000 clones; only one count was recorded for more than 80% of them. The ten biggest clones cover 0.4% to 0.55% of the sample. The clonotype comes from an adult with an advanced solid tumor such as melanoma, head and neck, liver or kidney cancer. Source: CD4+ or CD8+ T cells sorted from blood, taken in a trial of the OX40 agonist ivuxolimab. The chain is encoded by TRBV5-6 joined to TRBJ1-2, with no confident D gene call. The DNA sequence is given as TGTGCCAGCAGCTCGTTAAGCGGTTTTGGTGGCTACACCTTC. This gives the protein CASSSLSGFGGYTF.